This entry lists 21 T cell receptor beta chains sequenced from one sample in a study of T cells after yellow fever vaccination (dated by TCRdb to about 2019). Per the publication, the treatment or condition label means: live attenuated yellow fever vaccine strain. The receptor library was made with 5' RACE. The data were produced on an Illumina HiSeq 2500. TCRdb reprocessed the public reads (quality trimming at Q25 with fastp, clone calling with MiXCR) and kept in-frame beta chains. Rows are unified per CDR3 protein, each entry keeping the most common DNA and genes. The sample includes a few hundred thousand distinct CDR3 sequences, with roughly a sixth observed a single time. Of the sample, 17% is held by the ten largest clones. Specimen: PBMCs, collected about 5 days after the first yellow fever vaccination. Receptors were obtained from a man younger than 35 who received the YFV17D yellow fever vaccine.

CDR3 nucleotide sequence: TGCGCCAGCAGGCTTATAAGGGCGGGGACTGAAGCTTTCTTT. Encoded protein: CASRLIRAGTEAFF. The V and J genes are TRBV4-1 and TRBJ1-1; D is uncertain. From germline, CDR1 is MGHRA and CDR2 YSYEKL. The ends were cut back, 6 bases at V and 5 bases at J, with 16 bases in the middle. CDR3 length equals 14 residues.

This clonotype was seen a handful of times. The chain has TRBV7-2 and TRBJ1-1; D is undetermined. This CDR3 is built from 14 residues. The V end lost 2 bases, the J end lost 4 bases, and 11 bases lay between the germline ends. Germline V gives CDR1 SGHTA, CDR2 FQGNSA. The CDR3 sequence: CASSLMVSGTEAFF. CDR3 bases: TGTGCCAGCAGCTTAATGGTTAGCGGCACTGAAGCTTTCTTT.

This clonotype was seen at least ten times. This rearrangement joins TRBV20-1 to TRBJ2-5; TRBD2 matches 7 bases. CDR3 size: 13 residues. J was trimmed by 5 bases and V by 1 base; bases with no gene match: 4. The germline V gene has CDR1 DFQATT and CDR2 SNEGSKA (reference sequence). CDR3 DNA sequence: TGCAGTGCTAGAGGCGGGGGTACGGAGACCCAGTACTTC. This gives the protein CSARGGGTETQYF.

This rearrangement joins TRBV15 to TRBJ1-5; D gene unclear. Looked up from germline, CDR1 is LNHNV and CDR2 is YYDKDF (reference sequence). The CDR3 has 14 amino acids. The V and J ends lost 0 bases and 2 bases respectively, with 5 bases between them. CDR3 DNA sequence: TGTGCCACCAGCAGAGATCGGGGCAATCAGCCCCAGCATTTT. Its translation: CATSRDRGNQPQHF.

The rearrangement uses TRBV6-5 and TRBJ1-1; D gene uncertain. The CDR3 has 15 amino acids. V was clipped by 0 bases and J by 4 bases, with 12 bases between them. Germline V gene sequence: CDR1 MNHEY, CDR2 SVGAGI. CDR3 amino acids: CASSYSRDLGTEAFF. In nucleotides, the CDR3 is TGTGCCAGCAGTTACTCGAGGGATTTGGGCACTGAAGCTTTCTTT.

The V and J genes are TRBV5-1 and TRBJ2-7, with D possibly being TRBD2 (7 bases). Per germline, CDR1 SGHRS and CDR2 YFSETQ. Trimming removed 3 bases at V and 5 bases at J, with 18 bases between. CDR3 length: 15 residues. As DNA, the CDR3 is TGCGCCAGCAGCTCGGGGGCCGGGGGGAACCACGAGCAGTACTTC. It is translated as CASSSGAGGNHEQYF.

The sample holds a few counts of this clonotype. J is TRBJ1-5 and V is TRBV10-2; 8 bases match TRBD1. The CDR3 totals 13 residues. Germline values: CDR1 WSHSY, CDR2 SAAADI. J was trimmed by 5 bases and V by 4 bases; bases with no gene match: 1. The CDR3 sequence is CASSAGGDQPQHF. The CDR3 DNA is TGCGCCAGCAGTGCAGGGGGCGATCAGCCCCAGCATTTT.

The CDR3 region is CASSAAGLARDTQYF. DNA for the CDR3: TGTGCCAGCAGCGCCGCGGGTCTGGCGAGAGATACGCAGTATTTT. The chain is built from TRBV7-2 and TRBJ2-3; D may be TRBD2 (5 bases). Deletions cut 5 bases from V and 5 bases from J, with 17 bases between. The germline V gene has CDR1 SGHTA and CDR2 FQGNSA. The CDR3 extends over 15 amino acids.

V usage is TRBV5-1 and J usage is TRBJ1-5; D unclear. The CDR3 is 15 residues long. Trimming took off 0 bases at V and 0 bases at J, with 7 bases between the two ends. Germline V gene lookup returns CDR1 SGHRS and CDR2 YFSETQ. The CDR3 sequence: CASSLGHSSNQPQHF. The CDR3 DNA follows: TGCGCCAGCAGCTTGGGGCATTCTAGCAATCAGCCCCAGCATTTT. The variable domain in full, completed from reference TRBV5-1 and TRBJ1-5, reads KAGVTQTPRYLIKTRGQQVTLSCSPISGHRSVSWYQQTPGQGLQFLFEYFSETQRNKGNFPGRFSGRQFSNSRSEMNVSTLELGDSALYLCASSLGHSSNQPQHFGDGTRLSIL.

This chain connects TRBV20-1 to TRBJ2-5, with D tentatively TRBD1 (6 bases). The germline gives CDR1 DFQATT, CDR2 SNEGSKA (reference sequence). Trimming stripped 0 bases from V and 5 bases from J, with 10 bases between. CDR3 length equals 13 residues. The DNA of the CDR3 is TGCAGTGCTAGAGAGTGGGGGCGGGAGACCCAGTACTTC. This codes for CSAREWGRETQYF.

The chain joins TRBV5-1 to TRBJ2-3; 14 nucleotides agree with TRBD2. There are 16 residues in the CDR3. J lost 5 bases, V lost 7 bases, and 9 bases had no gene match. Germline V gives CDR1 SGHRS, CDR2 YFSETQ. CDR3 region: CASGGLAGAGGDTQYF. The DNA for the CDR3 is TGCGCCAGCGGGGGACTAGCGGGGGCCGGGGGAGATACGCAGTATTTT.

The V gene is TRBV4-1, the J gene TRBJ1-6, with 9 bases fitting TRBD1. The CDR3 totals 17 residues. The V segment lost 1 base and the J segment 9 bases; nucleotides outside the gene matches: 10. In germline, CDR1 is MGHRA, CDR2 YSYEKL. The CDR3 nucleotides are TGCGCCAGCAGCCAAGCCCGGGACAGGGCCCGAACTTCACCCCTCCACTTT. This codes for CASSQARDRARTSPLHF.

The chain has TRBV12-3 or TRBV12-4 and TRBJ2-1, with a tentative D call TRBD1 (7 bases). The CDR3 consists of 14 residues. V was trimmed by 6 bases and J by 10 bases, leaving 19 bases between them. The CDR3 nucleotides are TGTGCCAGCAGATTACAGGGGAGGATAGACGAGCAGTTCTTC. It translates to CASRLQGRIDEQFF.

A few counts support this clonotype. The chain links TRBV10-1 to TRBJ1-1; D is ambiguous. The CDR3 runs to 13 residues. The V end lost 4 bases, the J end lost 0 bases, and 6 bases lay between the germline ends. CDR1 is WNHNN and CDR2 is SYGVQD in the germline V gene (reference sequence). The CDR3 loop is CASSAWLNTEAFF. CDR3 nucleotide sequence: TGCGCCAGCAGTGCGTGGCTGAACACTGAAGCTTTCTTT.

The chain carries TRBV30 and TRBJ2-1; 9 bases map to TRBD2. This CDR3 has 15 residues. Looked up from germline, CDR1 is GTSNPN and CDR2 is SVGIG (reference sequence). V shed 5 bases and J 6 bases; nucleotides not matched to a gene: 11. This CDR3 reads CAWSPWASGVNEQFF. As DNA, the CDR3 is TGTGCCTGGTCCCCTTGGGCTAGCGGGGTCAATGAGCAGTTCTTC.

This clonotype was seen more than once but under ten times. The gene calls are TRBV7-3 and TRBJ2-1; D is ambiguous. The V end was cut by 1 base, the J end by 8 bases, with 6 bases between. The CDR3 sequence is 12 residues long. The germline gives CDR1 SGHTA, CDR2 FQGTGA. The DNA for the CDR3 is TGTGCCAGCAGCTTAATGGGTGATGAGCAGTTCTTC. Amino acid sequence: CASSLMGDEQFF.

This clonotype occurred many times. The chain joins TRBV5-1 to TRBJ1-2; D remains ambiguous. The CDR3 runs to 13 residues. Germline CDR1 is SGHRS and CDR2 is YFSETQ. V was clipped by 0 bases and J by 4 bases, with 7 bases between them. The CDR3 sequence is CASSLDGPYGYTF. CDR3 coding DNA: TGCGCCAGCAGCTTGGACGGGCCCTATGGCTACACCTTC. Supplemented by reference TRBV5-1 and TRBJ1-2, the full variable domain reads KAGVTQTPRYLIKTRGQQVTLSCSPISGHRSVSWYQQTPGQGLQFLFEYFSETQRNKGNFPGRFSGRQFSNSRSEMNVSTLELGDSALYLCASSLDGPYGYTFGSGTRLTVV.

The rearrangement links TRBV2 to TRBJ1-5; D may be TRBD1 (5 bases). The CDR3 loop spans 15 amino acids. The germline CDR1 and CDR2 sequences are SNHLY and FYNNEI. The germline V and J ends were trimmed by 4 bases and 0 bases, with 10 bases remaining between them. The CDR3 loop reads CASSGTGYSNQPQHF. The CDR3 nucleotides are TGTGCCAGCAGTGGCACAGGTTATAGCAATCAGCCCCAGCATTTT. The full variable domain, completed using reference TRBV2 and TRBJ1-5, is EPEVTQTPSHQVTQMGQEVILRCVPISNHLYFYWYRQILGQKVEFLVSFYNNEISEKSEIFDDQFSVERPDGSNFTLKIRSTKLEDSAMYFCASSGTGYSNQPQHFGDGTRLSIL.

The chain has TRBV11-1 and TRBJ2-2, with 10 bases that match TRBD1. Looked up from germline, CDR1 is SGHAT and CDR2 is FQDESV (reference sequence). This CDR3 has 18 amino acids. V dropped 4 bases and J dropped 2; count of bases not matched to a gene: 10. This CDR3 reads CASSSSYTTGGNTGELFF. CDR3 in DNA: TGTGCCAGCAGCTCCTCCTACACGACAGGGGGCAACACCGGGGAGCTGTTTTTT. The variable domain in full, completed from reference TRBV11-1 and TRBJ2-2, reads EAEVAQSPRYKITEKSQAVAFWCDPISGHATLYWYRQILGQGPELLVQFQDESVVDDSQLPKDRFSAERLKGVDSTLKIQPAELGDSAMYLCASSSSYTTGGNTGELFFGEGSRLTVL.

The gene calls are TRBV18 and TRBJ2-3; D not certain. Deletions cut 3 bases from V and 4 bases from J, with 14 bases between. This CDR3 region has 15 residues. The germline CDR1 and CDR2 sequences are KGHSH and LQKENI. This CDR3 reads CASSPPVKGPDTQYF. CDR3 coding DNA: TGTGCCAGCTCACCCCCGGTGAAGGGCCCAGATACGCAGTATTTT.

The V gene is TRBV11-2, the J gene TRBJ1-6; 8 bases agree with TRBD1. Germline V gene sequence: CDR1 SGHAT, CDR2 FQNNGV. The CDR3 is made up of 15 amino acids. The trim removed 1 base at V and 10 bases at J, leaving 6 bases unmatched. CDR3 loop: CASSLGGTGWSPLHF. CDR3 DNA sequence: TGTGCCAGCAGCTTAGGTGGGACAGGATGGTCACCCCTCCACTTT.